These T cell receptor beta chains were read from a single sample in a study of regulatory and conventional T cells in RAG deficiency. Here immunoSEQ multiplex PCR was the method, and the copy in TCRdb shows in-frame clones only, minus some. The repertoire holds approximately 48,000 clones, with around 90% as singletons. This sample was shared with a second study, whose subject was regulatory T cells.

Source material: CD4+ effector T cells sorted from blood. Receptors originate from a human donor in good health. Both conserved end residues are part of each CDR3. A D gene is named only where the DNA matches it firmly. Size tells how often a clone was seen (once, few, many) or the class of an expanded clone, and some rows leave it out.

D	V	J	size	DNA	CDR3
-	TRBV6-1	TRBJ1-2	-	TGTGCCACCAGGAGTGGACAGCGGGGCTACACCTTC	CATRSGQRGYTF
TRBD2	TRBV2	TRBJ2-3	-	TGTGCCAGCAGTCTAGCGGGGGCAAACACAGATACGCAGTATTTT	CASSLAGANTDTQYF
-	TRBV9	TRBJ2-3	once	TGTGCCAGCAGCGTAGATCGGGGGGCCCCTAGCACAGATACGCAGTATTTT	CASSVDRGAPSTDTQYF
-	TRBV28	TRBJ1-1	-	TGTGCCAGCCGGAGACAGCTGCCCACTGAAGCTTTCTTT	CASRRQLPTEAFF
-	TRBV19	TRBJ1-5	-	TGTGCCAGTAGTTTCGGGACGCTAGGTCAGCCCCAGCATTTT	CASSFGTLGQPQHF
-	TRBV19	TRBJ2-3	-	TGTGCCAGTATGTTGACCCCCACAGATACGCAGTATTTT	CASMLTPTDTQYF
-	TRBV6-5	TRBJ1-6	-	TGTGCCAGCAGTTACTGGGGGGAGAAGGATTCACCCCTCCACTTT	CASSYWGEKDSPLHF
TRBD2	TRBV5-1	TRBJ2-3	-	TGCGCCAGCAGCGCTACGATAACTAGCGGGAGGGCCGTAGATACGCAGTATTTT	CASSATITSGRAVDTQYF
-	TRBV18	TRBJ1-1	-	TGTGCCAGCTCACCGCTAAATGACAGGAACACTGAAGCTTTCTTT	CASSPLNDRNTEAFF
-	TRBV6-5	TRBJ1-5	-	TGTGCCAGCAGCCCCCAGCTGGGAGGACAGCCCCAGCATTTT	CASSPQLGGQPQHF
-	TRBV6-6	TRBJ1-1	-	TGTGCCAGCACCGAAGGAGACAGGAACACTGAAGCTTTCTTT	CASTEGDRNTEAFF
-	TRBV6-1	TRBJ2-7	-	TGTGCCAGCAGTGAAGCCTACTCACGAGCGGCCCCCGGCTTC	CASSEAYSRAAPGF
TRBD1	TRBV28	TRBJ2-7	once	TGTGCCAGCAGTTTAGGCGGACAGGGAAGGGACGAGCAGTACTTC	CASSLGGQGRDEQYF